This T cell receptor (beta chain) derives from a study of cytomegalovirus exposure and HLA in healthy donors. CDR3 size: 15 residues. Germline V CDR1 and CDR2: SGHAT, FQNNGV. Germline trimming cut 2 bases from V and 4 bases from J; bases unmatched to any gene: 3. Each donor was nominally healthy when sampled (though unrecorded immune exposures were likely). Primers included in the PCR were 60 Vbeta and 13 Jbeta primers. Using immunoSEQ multiplex PCR, the repertoire was profiled, and TCRdb retains in-frame clones only, with some absent. Among around 210,000 clones, about 85% were seen once, and the ten largest hold approximately 0.4%. Concerning this clone itself: The antigen remains unidentified.

General study results and limits: The investigators catalogued 150 to 200 TCR beta chains as cytomegalovirus-associated. TRBV6-2, TRBV6-3 and some other V segments were excluded as indistinguishable.

This sequence was found in a male donor in good health and CMV-seropositive. The rearrangement uses TRBV11-2 and TRBJ2-2; 8 positions match TRBD2. Material for sequencing was PBMCs. The CDR3 DNA reads as TGTGCCAGCAGCTTATTAGCGGGGTTCACCGGGGAGCTGTTTTTT. Encoded protein: CASSLLAGFTGELFF. The full variable domain, with the rest looked up from reference TRBV11-2 and TRBJ2-2, is EAGVAQSPRYKIIEKRQSVAFWCNPISGHATLYWYQQILGQGPKLLIQFQNNGVVDDSQLPKDRFSAERLKGVDSTLKIQPAKLEDSAVYLCASSLLAGFTGELFFGEGSRLTVL.